Detailed here is one T cell receptor (beta chain). This CDR3 region has 14 residues. With 6 bases removed from V and 5 bases from J, the gap between germline ends came to 14 bases. From germline, CDR1 is MDHEN and CDR2 SYDVKM. This specimen comes from a study of shared clonotypes between healthy human individuals. Profiled with immunoSEQ multiplex PCR; TCRdb holds only in-frame clones, not every one. In the table there are about 2.2 million clones, over 85% of which are singletons. It was CD45RO-negative cells, positively selected for CCR7, that made up naive CD8 cells, with terminally differentiated effector memory CD45RA+ cells excluded.

The V and J genes are TRBV28 and TRBJ2-1; no firm D call. This receptor was identified in a man aged 18 to 29 in good health. Some clones in this sample may be carry-over from other donors' samples. What was sequenced was naive CD8+ T cells from PBMCs. As DNA, the CDR3 is TGTGCCAGCAGCATGACCGCCGAGGACAATGAGCAGTTCTTC. It yields the protein CASSMTAEDNEQFF.